This T cell receptor beta chain was captured by sequencing in a study of T-cell memory formation after mild COVID-19. General study points: Cross-reactive memory seemingly joined, as some responding clones were found in pre-infection memory. Confirmation was lacking for SARS-CoV-2 specificity of second-wave clones that peaked on day 37. Researchers report contracting CD4+ clones mostly in CM and EM, with CD8+ clones in EMRA.

The CDR3 sequence is 15 residues long. CDR1 is SGHRS, CDR2 YFSETQ, per germline. Trimming cost V 2 bases and J 0 bases, with 10 bases left between them. As regards this clonotype: The antigen remains unidentified.

MiXCR was run by TCRdb on the 5' RACE reads, yielding one entry per CDR3 protein. Here the sample spans 200,000 to 300,000 distinct CDR3 sequences, approximately 15% being singletons. The specimen was PBMCs or a T cell subset sorted from them (not recorded which). The rearrangement uses TRBV5-1 and TRBJ2-3, with D uncertain. The clonotype was recovered from a man younger than 35 who had mild COVID-19 (a few samples of this study predate the infection). Cell type and time point are not known. The CDR3 here is CASSLAQLSTDTQYF. The DNA for the CDR3 is TGCGCCAGCAGCTTAGCACAGCTTAGCACAGATACGCAGTATTTT. The variable domain in full, completed from reference TRBV5-1 and TRBJ2-3, reads KAGVTQTPRYLIKTRGQQVTLSCSPISGHRSVSWYQQTPGQGLQFLFEYFSETQRNKGNFPGRFSGRQFSNSRSEMNVSTLELGDSALYLCASSLAQLSTDTQYFGPGTRLTVL.